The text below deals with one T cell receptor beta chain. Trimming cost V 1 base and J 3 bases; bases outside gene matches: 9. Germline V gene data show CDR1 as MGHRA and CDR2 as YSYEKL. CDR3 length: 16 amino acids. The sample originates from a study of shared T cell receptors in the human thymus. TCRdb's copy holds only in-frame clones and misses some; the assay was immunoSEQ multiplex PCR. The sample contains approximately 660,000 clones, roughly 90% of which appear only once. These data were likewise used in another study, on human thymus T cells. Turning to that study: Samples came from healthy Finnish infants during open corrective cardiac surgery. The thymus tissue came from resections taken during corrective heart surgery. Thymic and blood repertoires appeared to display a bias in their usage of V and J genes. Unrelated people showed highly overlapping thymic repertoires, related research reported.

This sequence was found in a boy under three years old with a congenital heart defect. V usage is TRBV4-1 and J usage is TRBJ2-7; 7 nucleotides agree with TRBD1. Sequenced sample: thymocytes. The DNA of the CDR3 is TGCGCCAGCAGCCAAGCCACAGGGGCGGCCCTCTACGAGCAGTACTTC. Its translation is CASSQATGAALYEQYF.